The 26 T cell receptor beta chains presented below share a single source sample, sequenced in a study of graft-versus-host responses after intestinal transplantation. Sequenced by immunoSEQ multiplex PCR; TCRdb stores in-frame clones only, minus some. The table records some 45,000 clones, around 90% of them present only once. The specimen comprised PBMCs, sampled 524 days after transplant. The receptors come from a human patient who received an intestinal transplant, so some T cells may come from the graft donor.

The V call is TRBV5-4, the J call TRBJ1-2; D is uncertain. This CDR3 is 15 amino acids long. Looked up from germline, CDR1 is SGHNT and CDR2 is YYREEE (reference sequence). V was trimmed by 6 bases and J by 3 bases, leaving 18 bases between them. The CDR3 protein is CASTSLAGWHYGYTF. Here the CDR3 DNA reads TGTGCCAGCACCTCTTTGGCCGGGTGGCACTATGGCTACACCTTC.

The chain has TRBV19 and TRBJ1-5; D call uncertain. The germline CDR1 and CDR2 sequences are LNHDA and SQIVND (reference sequence). This CDR3 has 15 residues. Trimming removed 3 bases from V and 0 bases from J, with 9 bases in between. Here the CDR3 DNA reads TGTGCCAGTAGTATTTTCGGTTATAGCAATCAGCCCCAGCATTTT. Its protein product is CASSIFGYSNQPQHF.

The rearrangement uses TRBV5-5 and TRBJ2-1; D remains ambiguous. Germline V gene lookup returns CDR1 SGHKS and CDR2 YYEKEE (reference sequence). The CDR3 runs 12 residues. V lost 2 bases, J lost 6 bases, and 6 bases lay in between. CDR3 bases: TGTGCCAGCAGCTTCTCGGGCAATGAGCAGTTCTTC. This gives the protein CASSFSGNEQFF. The full variable domain, in which reference TRBV5-5 and TRBJ2-1 provide the parts outside the CDR3, is DAGVTQSPTHLIKTRGQQVTLRCSPISGHKSVSWYQQVLGQGPQFIFQYYEKEERGRGNFPDRFSARQFPNYSSELNVNALLLGDSALYLCASSFSGNEQFFGPGTRLTVL.

The chain uses TRBV6-4 and TRBJ1-2; TRBD1 aligns across 8 bases. Germline V gene lookup returns CDR1 MRHNA and CDR2 SNTAGT. The CDR3 is 12 residues long. V dropped 9 bases and J dropped 7; count of bases not matched to a gene: 7. DNA for the CDR3: TGTGCCAGGGGACAGGCTTGTGGTGGCTACACCTTC. Its translation is CARGQACGGYTF.

The J gene is TRBJ2-1, the V gene TRBV9, with TRBD2 identical over 9 bases. J lost 7 bases, V lost 4 bases, and 9 bases had no gene match. Germline CDR1 and CDR2: SGDLS and YYNGEE. The length of the CDR3 is 15 residues. The CDR3 here is CASSISGSLLNEQFF. CDR3 in DNA: TGTGCCAGCAGCATTAGCGGGAGTCTGCTGAATGAGCAGTTCTTC. The full variable domain, in which reference TRBV9 and TRBJ2-1 provide the parts outside the CDR3, is DSGVTQTPKHLITATGQRVTLRCSPRSGDLSVYWYQQSLDQGLQFLIQYYNGEERAKGNILERFSAQQFPDLHSELNLSSLELGDSALYFCASSISGSLLNEQFFGPGTRLTVL.

This clone was counted once. The V and J genes are TRBV4-2 and TRBJ2-3; maybe TRBD2 (5 bases). CDR3 length: 15 amino acids. V gave up 2 bases and J gave up 2 bases, with 11 bases separating them. CDR1 and CDR2 (germline): LGHNA, YNFKEQ. For the CDR3, the DNA is TGTGCCAGCAGCCAATTAGCGTTTTCCACAGATACGCAGTATTTT. Its protein product is CASSQLAFSTDTQYF.

The genes are TRBV7-2 and TRBJ2-7, with D perhaps matching TRBD1 or TRBD2 (5 bases each). The CDR3 sequence is 13 residues long. V gave up 5 bases and J gave up 3 bases, with 11 bases separating them. Germline V lookup: CDR1 SGHTA, CDR2 FQGNSA. The CDR3 DNA reads as TGTGCCAGCAGCCCGGGACGCAGCTACGAGCAGTACTTC. Its protein product is CASSPGRSYEQYF.

The CDR3 region has the DNA TGTGCCACCGGACAGGGAGGCATAAGACAGCCCCAGCATTTT. It translates to CATGQGGIRQPQHF. The V gene is TRBV2, the J gene TRBJ1-5, with 8 bases matching TRBD1. Germline CDR1 SNHLY, CDR2 FYNNEI. V lost 10 bases to trimming and J lost 7 bases; unmatched junction nucleotides: 12. CDR3 length: 14 amino acids.

The chain joins TRBV7-8 to TRBJ2-7; 9 bases match TRBD2. Germline CDR1 reads SGHVS; CDR2 reads FQNEAQ. V dropped 1 base and J dropped 3; count of bases not matched to a gene: 13. The CDR3 is made up of 18 amino acids. This CDR3 is CASSLEVHKLAGFYEQYF. DNA for the CDR3: TGTGCCAGCAGCTTAGAGGTTCATAAGCTAGCGGGATTCTACGAGCAGTACTTC. Complete variable domain (other parts from reference TRBV7-8 and TRBJ2-7): GAGVSQSPRYKVAKRGQDVALRCDPISGHVSLFWYQQALGQGPEFLTYFQNEAQLDKSGLPSDRFFAERPEGSVSTLKIQRTQQEDSAVYLCASSLEVHKLAGFYEQYFGPGTRLTVT.

The J gene is TRBJ2-2, the V gene TRBV7-2; TRBD2 aligns across 14 bases. Per the germline V gene, CDR1 is SGHTA and CDR2 is FQGNSA. J was trimmed by 8 bases and V by 6 bases; bases with no gene match: 11. This CDR3 is built from 17 residues. CDR3 residues: CASRGLAGARSPGELFF. In DNA form, the CDR3 reads TGTGCCAGCAGGGGACTAGCGGGAGCGCGGAGCCCGGGGGAGCTGTTTTTT.

This clone has only one observation. The chain combines TRBV21-1 with TRBJ2-5; the table calls TRBD1, which could not be checked here. TRBV21-1 is assigned pseudogene status. There are 14 residues in the CDR3. The CDR3 DNA reads as TGTGCCAGCAGCAACAGGGGGCGCGTGGAGACCCAGTACTTC. Translating it yields CASSNRGRVETQYF.

The genes are TRBV11-3 and TRBJ2-5; TRBD2 matches at 12 bases. The CDR3 totals 17 residues. The V gene end was trimmed by 1 base and the J gene end by 1 base; junction bases not matched to a gene: 4. Germline lookup yields CDR1 SGHNT and CDR2 YENEEA. The CDR3, as DNA: TGTGCCAGCAGCTTAGGGGGACTAGCGGGCCCCCAAGAGACCCAGTACTTC. Encoded protein: CASSLGGLAGPQETQYF.

J is TRBJ2-6 and V is TRBV28, with D perhaps matching TRBD1 or TRBD2 (6 bases each). From germline, CDR1 is MDHEN and CDR2 SYDVKM. This CDR3 contains 18 residues. Trimming shortened V by 6 bases and J by 1 base, and 19 bases separated the two germline ends. Written as DNA, the CDR3 is TGTGCCAGCAGACCTCTACTGACGGGGGCATCTGGGGCCAACGTCCTGACTTTC. It translates to CASRPLLTGASGANVLTF. The full variable domain, completed using reference TRBV28 and TRBJ2-6, is DVKVTQSSRYLVKRTGEKVFLECVQDMDHENMFWYRQDPGLGLRLIYFSYDVKMKEKGDIPEGYSVSREKKERFSLILESASTNQTSMYLCASRPLLTGASGANVLTFGAGSRLTVL.

This rearrangement joins TRBV5-1 to TRBJ1-1; D is unresolved. The V and J ends lost 0 bases and 2 bases respectively, with 11 bases between them. From germline, CDR1 is SGHRS and CDR2 YFSETQ. The CDR3 has 15 residues. This CDR3 reads CASSLAGQDNTEAFF. In nucleotides, the CDR3 is TGCGCCAGCAGCTTGGCAGGCCAGGACAACACTGAAGCTTTCTTT.

The chain links TRBV30 to TRBJ2-3; D gene ambiguous. V was cut by 2 bases and J by 2 bases, with 11 bases left in between. This CDR3 spans 14 amino acids. Germline V lookup: CDR1 GTSNPN, CDR2 SVGIG (reference sequence). Here the CDR3 reads CAWSIGPLTDTQYF. In nucleotides, the CDR3 is TGTGCCTGGAGTATTGGACCCCTCACAGATACGCAGTATTTT. Filled out from reference TRBV30 and TRBJ2-3, the complete variable domain reads SQTIHQWPATLVQPVGSPLSLECTVEGTSNPNLYWYRQAAGRGLQLLFYSVGIGQISSEVPQNLSASRPQDRQFILSSKKLLLSDSGFYLCAWSIGPLTDTQYFGPGTRLTVL.

This chain links TRBV29-1 with TRBJ2-5; 7 bases line up with TRBD1. Germline CDR1 SQVTM, CDR2 ANQGSEA. This CDR3 is built from 14 residues. V shed 4 bases and J 7 bases; nucleotides not matched to a gene: 12. The CDR3 reads CSVVGGTVRGTQYF. DNA for the CDR3: TGCAGCGTTGTTGGTGGGACAGTTCGAGGGACCCAGTACTTC.

The chain links TRBV7-2 to TRBJ2-7; the match to TRBD2 covers 12 bases. The CDR3 consists of 15 residues. Unmatched junction bases numbered 5, after V lost 5 bases and J lost 3 bases. Germline values: CDR1 SGHTA, CDR2 FQGNSA. The chain's CDR3 is CASSPRTSGIYEQYF. The CDR3 nucleotides are TGTGCCAGCAGCCCCCGGACTAGCGGGATCTACGAGCAGTACTTC.

For the CDR3, the DNA is TGCGCCAGCAGTGAGTCGTGGGGGAACACTGAAGCTTTCTTT. Translation: CASSESWGNTEAFF. V and J are TRBV10-1 and TRBJ1-1, with unresolved D. The CDR3 is made up of 14 amino acids. Germline assignment: CDR1 WNHNN and CDR2 SYGVQD (reference sequence). V dropped 0 bases and J dropped 1 base, with 6 bases sitting between them.

The chain links TRBV11-2 to TRBJ2-1; D is unclear. The V and J ends lost 6 bases and 7 bases respectively, with 19 bases between them. The CDR3 is made up of 15 amino acids. From germline, CDR1 is SGHAT and CDR2 FQNNGV. The CDR3 coding sequence is TGTGCCAGCAGTCTGCTAGGCTCCTTTCGAAATGAGCAGTTCTTC. It translates to CASSLLGSFRNEQFF.

The table lists this clone with a few counts. The chain uses TRBV10-1 and TRBJ2-7; D is unresolved. Germline V lookup: CDR1 WNHNN, CDR2 SYGVQD (reference sequence). Deletions cut 2 bases from V and 3 bases from J, with 2 bases between. The CDR3 length is 11 residues. CDR3 sequence (DNA): TGCGCCAGCAGTGAGGTCTACGAGCAGTACTTC. As protein: CASSEVYEQYF.

This clone was observed a single time. The chain employs TRBV4-1 and TRBJ2-1; TRBD2 matches 8 bases. Germline V gene data show CDR1 as MGHRA and CDR2 as YSYEKL. With V trimmed by 5 bases and J by 0 bases, 9 bases remained unmatched. The CDR3 covers 17 residues. CDR3 loop: CASSFRTSPSSYNEQFF. CDR3 DNA: TGCGCCAGCAGCTTCCGGACTAGCCCGAGCTCCTACAATGAGCAGTTCTTC.

The V gene is TRBV1, the J gene TRBJ2-7; TRBD1 is the table's D call, not checked against the DNA. TRBV1 counts as a pseudogene. The CDR3 runs 16 residues. For the CDR3, the DNA is TGCACCAGCAGCCAAGTACCCGGGACAGGGTCGAACGAGCAGTACTTC. It yields the protein CTSSQVPGTGSNEQYF.

This chain connects TRBV11-2 to TRBJ1-6; D unresolved. V gave up 0 bases and J gave up 6 bases, with 0 bases separating them. The CDR3 contains 12 residues. CDR1 is SGHAT, CDR2 FQNNGV, per germline. Here the CDR3 reads CASSLDNSPLHF. The CDR3 DNA follows: TGTGCCAGCAGCTTAGATAATTCACCCCTCCACTTT. The whole variable domain, filled in from reference TRBV11-2 and TRBJ1-6, reads EAGVAQSPRYKIIEKRQSVAFWCNPISGHATLYWYQQILGQGPKLLIQFQNNGVVDDSQLPKDRFSAERLKGVDSTLKIQPAKLEDSAVYLCASSLDNSPLHFGNGTRLTVT.

This clone was observed a single time. The V gene is TRBV27, the J gene TRBJ2-3; possible D gene TRBD2, 6 bases. V was clipped by 5 bases and J by 10 bases, with 19 bases between them. The CDR3 has 14 amino acids. The germline V gene has CDR1 MNHEY and CDR2 SMNVEV (reference sequence). The CDR3: CASSPRTGDHSQYF. The CDR3, as DNA: TGTGCCAGCAGTCCCCGTACGGGGGACCACTCGCAGTATTTT.

The rearrangement joins TRBV4-2 to TRBJ1-5; D not certain. V was cut by 0 bases and J by 9 bases, with 12 bases left in between. The CDR3 is 14 residues long. Germline V CDR1 and CDR2: LGHNA, YNFKEQ. The chain's CDR3 is CASSQDLRGRPQHF. CDR3 DNA: TGTGCCAGCAGCCAAGATCTACGGGGAAGGCCCCAGCATTTT.

The J gene is TRBJ1-6, the V gene TRBV18; TRBD1 matches 9 bases. From germline, CDR1 is KGHSH and CDR2 LQKENI. The CDR3 is 18 residues long. With 1 base clipped from V and 5 bases from J, the junction kept 9 bases outside the gene matches. As DNA, the CDR3 is TGTGCCAGCTCACCACGAACAGGGGGCGGCCGCCATAATTCACCCCTCCACTTT. Its translation is CASSPRTGGGRHNSPLHF.